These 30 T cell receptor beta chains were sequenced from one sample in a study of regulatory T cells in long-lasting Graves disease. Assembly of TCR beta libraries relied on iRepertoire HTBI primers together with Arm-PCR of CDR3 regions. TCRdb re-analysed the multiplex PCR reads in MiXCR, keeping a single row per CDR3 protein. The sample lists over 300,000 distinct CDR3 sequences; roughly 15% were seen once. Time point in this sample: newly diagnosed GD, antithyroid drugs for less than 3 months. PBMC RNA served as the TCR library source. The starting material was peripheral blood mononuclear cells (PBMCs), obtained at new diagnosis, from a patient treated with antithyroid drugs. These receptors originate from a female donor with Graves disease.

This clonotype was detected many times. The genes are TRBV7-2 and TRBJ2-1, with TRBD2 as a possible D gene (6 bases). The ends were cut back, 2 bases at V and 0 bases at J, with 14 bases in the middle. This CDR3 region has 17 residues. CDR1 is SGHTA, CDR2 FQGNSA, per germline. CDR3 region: CASSLNYAGSSYNEQFF. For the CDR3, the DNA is TGTGCCAGCAGCTTAAATTATGCGGGGAGCTCCTACAATGAGCAGTTCTTC. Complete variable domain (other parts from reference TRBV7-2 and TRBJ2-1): GAGVSQSPSNKVTEKGKDVELRCDPISGHTALYWYRQSLGQGLEFLIYFQGNSAPDKSGLPSDRFSAERTGGSVSTLTIQRTQQEDSAVYLCASSLNYAGSSYNEQFFGPGTRLTVL.

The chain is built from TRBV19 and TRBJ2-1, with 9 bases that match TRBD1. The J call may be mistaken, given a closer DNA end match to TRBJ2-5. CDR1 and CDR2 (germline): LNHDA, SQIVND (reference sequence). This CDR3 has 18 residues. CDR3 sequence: CASSTSAMDRGRQETQYF. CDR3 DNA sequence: TGTGCCAGTAGTACAAGTGCTATGGACAGGGGTCGGCAAGAGACCCAGTACTTC.

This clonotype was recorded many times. CDR3: CSARGPGRLADGELFF. In DNA, the CDR3 is TGCAGTGCTAGAGGGCCAGGGAGGTTAGCGGACGGGGAGCTGTTTTTT. The rearrangement joins TRBV20-1 to TRBJ2-2; maybe TRBD2 (6 bases). There are 16 residues in the CDR3. CDR1 DFQATT and CDR2 SNEGSKA come from the germline V gene (reference sequence). Trimming stripped 1 base from V and 7 bases from J, with 19 bases between.

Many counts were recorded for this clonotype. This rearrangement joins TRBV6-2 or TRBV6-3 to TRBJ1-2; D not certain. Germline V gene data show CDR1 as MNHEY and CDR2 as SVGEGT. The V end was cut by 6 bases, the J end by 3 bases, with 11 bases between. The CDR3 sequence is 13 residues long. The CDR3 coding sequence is TGTGCCAGCAGCCGAACAGAGGACTATGGCTACACCTTC. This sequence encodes CASSRTEDYGYTF.

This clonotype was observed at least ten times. CDR3 in DNA: TGCAGTGCGGTAATCACAGATACGCAGTATTTT. Translated, it gives CSAVITDTQYF. This chain connects TRBV20-1 to TRBJ2-3; D is uncertain. The CDR3 sequence is 11 residues long. The V end was cut by 6 bases, the J end by 2 bases, with 6 bases between. Germline CDR1 is DFQATT and CDR2 is SNEGSKA (reference sequence).

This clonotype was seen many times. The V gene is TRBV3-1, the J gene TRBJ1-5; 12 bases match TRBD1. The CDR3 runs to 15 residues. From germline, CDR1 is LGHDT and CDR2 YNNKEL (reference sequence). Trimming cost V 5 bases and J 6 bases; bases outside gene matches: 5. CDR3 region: CASSRGTGGVQPQHF. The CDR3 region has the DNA TGTGCCAGCAGCAGGGGGACAGGGGGCGTTCAGCCCCAGCATTTT.

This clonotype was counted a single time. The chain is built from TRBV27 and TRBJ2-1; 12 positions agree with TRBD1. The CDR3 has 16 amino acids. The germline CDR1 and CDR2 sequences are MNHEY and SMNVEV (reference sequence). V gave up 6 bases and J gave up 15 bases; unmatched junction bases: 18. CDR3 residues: CASRDRDRGPGSIVFF. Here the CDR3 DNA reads TGTGCCAGCAGGGACCGGGACAGGGGGCCGGGTAGTATTGTGTTCTTC.

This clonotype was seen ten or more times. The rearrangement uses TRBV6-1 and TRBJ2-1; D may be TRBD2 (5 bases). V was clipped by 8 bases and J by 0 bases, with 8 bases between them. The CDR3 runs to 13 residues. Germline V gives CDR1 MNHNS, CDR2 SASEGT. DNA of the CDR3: TGTGCCAGCCGGGATTACTCCTACAATGAGCAGTTCTTC. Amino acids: CASRDYSYNEQFF.

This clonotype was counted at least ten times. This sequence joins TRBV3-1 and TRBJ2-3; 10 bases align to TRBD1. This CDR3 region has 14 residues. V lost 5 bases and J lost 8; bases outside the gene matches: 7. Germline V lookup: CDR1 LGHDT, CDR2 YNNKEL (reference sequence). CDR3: CASSYRQGAVTQYF. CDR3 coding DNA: TGTGCCAGCAGCTATCGACAGGGGGCGGTTACGCAGTATTTT.

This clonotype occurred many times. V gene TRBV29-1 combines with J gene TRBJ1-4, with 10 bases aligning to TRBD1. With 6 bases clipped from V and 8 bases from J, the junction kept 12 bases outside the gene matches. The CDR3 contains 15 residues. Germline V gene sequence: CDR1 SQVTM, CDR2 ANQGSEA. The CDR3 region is CSVETWTGGTEKLFF. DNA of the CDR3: TGCAGCGTAGAAACCTGGACAGGGGGAACGGAAAAACTGTTTTTT.

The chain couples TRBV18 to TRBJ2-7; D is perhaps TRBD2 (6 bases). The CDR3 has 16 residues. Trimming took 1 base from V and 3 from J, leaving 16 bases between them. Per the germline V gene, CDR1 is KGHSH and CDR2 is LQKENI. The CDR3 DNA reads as TGTGCCAGCTCACCACGATTTGCGGGGCTACGCTACGAGCAGTACTTC. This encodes CASSPRFAGLRYEQYF.

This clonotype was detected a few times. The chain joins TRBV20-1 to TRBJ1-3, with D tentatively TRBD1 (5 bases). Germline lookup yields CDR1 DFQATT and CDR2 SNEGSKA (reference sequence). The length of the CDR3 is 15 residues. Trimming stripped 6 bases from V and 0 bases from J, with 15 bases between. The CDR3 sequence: CSAGGDQISGNTIYF. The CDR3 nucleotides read TGCAGTGCCGGAGGGGACCAGATCTCTGGAAACACCATATATTTT.

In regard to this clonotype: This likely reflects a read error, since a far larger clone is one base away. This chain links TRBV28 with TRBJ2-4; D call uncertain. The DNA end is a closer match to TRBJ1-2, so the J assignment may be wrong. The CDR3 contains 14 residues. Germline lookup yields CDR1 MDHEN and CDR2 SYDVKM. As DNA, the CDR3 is TGTGCCAGCAGCCACGACGGGGTGGGCTATGGCTACACCTTC. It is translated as CASSHDGVGYGYTF.

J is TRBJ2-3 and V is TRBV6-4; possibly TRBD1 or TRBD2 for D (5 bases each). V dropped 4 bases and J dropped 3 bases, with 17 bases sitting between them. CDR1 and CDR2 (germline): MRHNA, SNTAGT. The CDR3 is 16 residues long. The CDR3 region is CASSGDQGFGTDTQYF. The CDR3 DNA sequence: TGTGCCAGCAGTGGGGACCAGGGATTTGGAACAGATACGCAGTATTTT.

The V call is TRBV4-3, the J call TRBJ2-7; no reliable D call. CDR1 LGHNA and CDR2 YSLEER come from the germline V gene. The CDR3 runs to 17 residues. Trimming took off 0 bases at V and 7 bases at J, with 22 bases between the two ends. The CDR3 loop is CASSQDRLRTRHWEQYF. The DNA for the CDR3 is TGCGCCAGCAGCCAAGATAGATTGCGGACCCGGCACTGGGAGCAGTACTTC.

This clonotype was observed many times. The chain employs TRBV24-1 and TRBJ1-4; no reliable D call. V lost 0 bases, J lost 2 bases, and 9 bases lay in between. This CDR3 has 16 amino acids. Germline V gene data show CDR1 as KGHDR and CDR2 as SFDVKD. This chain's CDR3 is CATSDLVSVTNEKLFF. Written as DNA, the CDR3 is TGTGCCACCAGTGATTTGGTTTCGGTTACTAATGAAAAACTGTTTTTT.

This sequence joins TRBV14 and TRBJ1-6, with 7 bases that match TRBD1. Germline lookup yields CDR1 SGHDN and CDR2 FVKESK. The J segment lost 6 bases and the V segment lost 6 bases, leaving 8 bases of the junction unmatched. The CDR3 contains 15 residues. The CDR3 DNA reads TGTGCCAGCAGAGGGCCAGGGGGTAGTAATTCACCCCTCCACTTT. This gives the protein CASRGPGGSNSPLHF.

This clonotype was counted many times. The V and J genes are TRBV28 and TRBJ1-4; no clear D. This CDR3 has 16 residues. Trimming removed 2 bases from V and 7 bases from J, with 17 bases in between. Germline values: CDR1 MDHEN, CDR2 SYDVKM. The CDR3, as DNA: TGTGCCAGCAGTTTAAGGCCATTTGAGCCGGGTGAAAAACTGTTTTTT. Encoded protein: CASSLRPFEPGEKLFF.

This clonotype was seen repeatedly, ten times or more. CDR3 protein: CASSYKDSNEQFF. CDR3 in DNA: TGTGCCAGCAGTTACAAGGACAGCAATGAGCAGTTCTTC. The chain combines TRBV6-2 or TRBV6-3 with TRBJ2-1; D perhaps matches TRBD1 (6 bases). Looked up from germline, CDR1 is MNHEY and CDR2 is SVGEGT. The V end was cut by 2 bases, the J end by 6 bases, with 8 bases between. The CDR3 has 13 residues.

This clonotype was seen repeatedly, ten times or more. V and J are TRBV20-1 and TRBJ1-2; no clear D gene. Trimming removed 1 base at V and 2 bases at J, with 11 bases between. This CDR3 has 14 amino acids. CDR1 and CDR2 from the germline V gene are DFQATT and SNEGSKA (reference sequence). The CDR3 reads CSARGATTNYGYTF. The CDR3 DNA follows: TGCAGTGCTAGAGGGGCCACGACAAACTATGGCTACACCTTC.

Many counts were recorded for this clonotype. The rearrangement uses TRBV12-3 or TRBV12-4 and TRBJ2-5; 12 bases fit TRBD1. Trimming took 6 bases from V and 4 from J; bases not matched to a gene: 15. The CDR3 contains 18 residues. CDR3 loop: CASSHLPPGQGARETQYF. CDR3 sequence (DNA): TGTGCCAGCAGCCACCTACCCCCGGGACAGGGGGCTCGAGAGACCCAGTACTTC.

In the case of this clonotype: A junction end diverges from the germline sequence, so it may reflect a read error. DNA for the CDR3: TGCGCCAGCAGCCAAGGCACGGCGCAAACTAACTATGGCTACACCTTC. Residues: CASSQGTAQTNYGYTF. The chain employs TRBV7-2 and TRBJ1-2, with D uncertain. CDR1 and CDR2 (germline): SGHTA, FQGNSA. The CDR3 runs 16 residues.

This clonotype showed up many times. CDR3 DNA: TGCAGCGTTGAAGATGGAAGGCAGGGGGGGATCGAGACCCAGTACTTC. Translating it yields CSVEDGRQGGIETQYF. This rearrangement joins TRBV29-1 to TRBJ2-5, with D possibly called TRBD1 or TRBD2 (7 bases each). V dropped 0 bases and J dropped 5 bases, with 19 bases sitting between them. CDR3 length equals 16 residues. The germline CDR1 and CDR2 sequences are SQVTM and ANQGSEA.

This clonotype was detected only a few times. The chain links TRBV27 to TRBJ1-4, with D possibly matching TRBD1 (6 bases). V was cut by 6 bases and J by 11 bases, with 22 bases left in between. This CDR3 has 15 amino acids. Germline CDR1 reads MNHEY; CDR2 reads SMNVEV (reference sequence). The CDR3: CASRSRGDSGRKLFF. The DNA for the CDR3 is TGTGCCAGCAGATCCAGGGGCGACTCAGGGAGGAAACTGTTTTTT.

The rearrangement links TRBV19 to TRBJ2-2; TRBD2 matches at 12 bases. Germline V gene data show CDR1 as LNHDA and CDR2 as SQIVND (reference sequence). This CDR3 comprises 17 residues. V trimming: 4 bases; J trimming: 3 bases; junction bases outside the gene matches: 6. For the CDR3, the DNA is TGTGCCAGTAGTAGGGCTAGCGGGAGGGCCGACACCGGGGAGCTGTTTTTT. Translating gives CASSRASGRADTGELFF.

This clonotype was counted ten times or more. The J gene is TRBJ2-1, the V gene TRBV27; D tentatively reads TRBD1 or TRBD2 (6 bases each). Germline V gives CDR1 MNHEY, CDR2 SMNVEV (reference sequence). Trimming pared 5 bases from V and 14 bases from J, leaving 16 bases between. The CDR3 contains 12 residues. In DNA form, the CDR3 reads TGTGCCAGCAGTCCCGGAGGGGGGATGGAGTTCTTC. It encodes CASSPGGGMEFF.

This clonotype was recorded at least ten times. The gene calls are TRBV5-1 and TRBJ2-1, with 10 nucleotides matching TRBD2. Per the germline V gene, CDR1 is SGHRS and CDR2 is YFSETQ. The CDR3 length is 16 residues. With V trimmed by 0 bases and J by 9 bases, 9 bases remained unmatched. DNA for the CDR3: TGCGCCAGCAGCTTGGCCGAAGCGGGAGGGCGGAGTGAGCAGTTCTTC. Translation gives CASSLAEAGGRSEQFF.

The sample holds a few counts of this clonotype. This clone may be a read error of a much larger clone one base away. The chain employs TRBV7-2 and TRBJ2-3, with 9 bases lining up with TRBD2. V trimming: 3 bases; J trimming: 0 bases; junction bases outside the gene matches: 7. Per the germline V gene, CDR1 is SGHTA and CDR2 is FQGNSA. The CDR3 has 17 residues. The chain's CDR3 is CASSLKPSGISTDTQYF. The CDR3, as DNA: TGTGCCAGCAGCTTGAAACCTAGCGGGATAAGCACAGATACGCAGTATTTT.

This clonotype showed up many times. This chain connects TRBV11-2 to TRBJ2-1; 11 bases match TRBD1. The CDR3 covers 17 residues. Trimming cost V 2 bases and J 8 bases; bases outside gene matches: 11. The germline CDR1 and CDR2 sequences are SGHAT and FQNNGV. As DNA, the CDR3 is TGTGCCAGCAGCTTAACGGCCCCGGGACAGGGGGTGTATGAGCAGTTCTTC. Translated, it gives CASSLTAPGQGVYEQFF.

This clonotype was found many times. The CDR3 DNA reads TGTGCCAGCACCTCGAGGAGACAGGGGCGCCGTGAGACGCATGAAAAACTGTTTTTT. This translates into CASTSRRQGRRETHEKLFF. The V and J genes are TRBV12-3 or TRBV12-4 and TRBJ1-4, with TRBD1 identical over 8 bases. The CDR3 contains 19 residues. Trimming cost V 7 bases and J 6 bases; bases outside gene matches: 22.